These 2 T cell receptor beta chains came from one sample sequenced in a study of radiation and T cells in renal cell carcinoma. Stated time point: blood 2 weeks post-SBRT. Treatment defined: 15 Gy SBRT to primary tumor, nephrectomy 4 weeks later. The protocol was immunoSEQ multiplex PCR, while the TCRdb copy is restricted to in-frame clones and leaves out a portion. The data contain 160,000 or so clones, about nine tenths of them seen just once; the ten biggest clones take up approximately 13%. This specimen was blood, taken from a patient whose treatment included radiotherapy and nephrectomy. The receptors shown here come from a woman in her forties or fifties with renal cell carcinoma.

This clone was detected only a few times. This rearrangement joins TRBV6-1 to TRBJ2-3; D is perhaps TRBD2 (6 bases). The CDR3 runs 14 residues. The germline V gene encodes CDR1 MNHNS and CDR2 SASEGT. Trimming stripped 6 bases from V and 0 bases from J, with 10 bases between. The CDR3 reads CASSLAESTDTQYF. CDR3 sequence (DNA): TGTGCCAGCAGCTTAGCGGAGAGCACAGATACGCAGTATTTT.

The CDR3 loop is CASKNRENYGYTF. CDR3 DNA: TGTGCCAGCAAAAACAGGGAAAACTATGGCTACACCTTC. The V call is TRBV6-1, the J call TRBJ1-2; TRBD1 is a possible D gene (6 bases). The CDR3 is made up of 13 amino acids. Looked up from germline, CDR1 is MNHNS and CDR2 is SASEGT. V lost 7 bases and J lost 2, with 11 bases in between.